These 17 T cell receptor beta chains were sequenced from one sample in a study of T-cell memory formation after mild COVID-19. TCRdb re-analysed the 5' RACE reads in MiXCR, keeping a single row per CDR3 protein. The repertoire holds about 110,000 distinct CDR3 sequences, with 18% as singletons. The material sequenced was PBMCs or a T cell subset sorted from them (not recorded which). The receptor source for this set is a man between 18 and 29 years old who had mild COVID-19 (a few samples of this study predate the infection). Cell type and time point are not known.

This clonotype turned up a few times. J is TRBJ2-3 and V is TRBV29-1, with TRBD1 matching over 9 bases. Germline values: CDR1 SQVTM, CDR2 ANQGSEA. The CDR3 extends over 16 amino acids. Trimming took 7 bases from V and 3 from J; bases not matched to a gene: 14. The CDR3 region is CSAGTGTHTRTDTQYF. The CDR3 coding sequence is TGCAGCGCTGGGACAGGGACCCATACGAGGACAGATACGCAGTATTTT.

The chain links TRBV5-4 to TRBJ2-6, with D possibly matching TRBD2 (6 bases). Germline CDR1 is SGHNT and CDR2 is YYREEE (reference sequence). V gave up 4 bases and J gave up 2 bases, with 10 bases separating them. CDR3 length: 15 residues. The CDR3, as DNA: TGTGCCAGCAGCCCGCCGGGGGCTGGGGCCAACGTCCTGACTTTC. It encodes CASSPPGAGANVLTF.

This clonotype came up a few times. The J gene is TRBJ2-7, the V gene TRBV12-3 or TRBV12-4; 8 bases agree with TRBD2. The length of the CDR3 is 16 residues. The trim removed 9 bases at V and 3 bases at J, leaving 16 bases unmatched. The CDR3 is CASSSRGGQRNYEQYF. The CDR3 nucleotides read TGTGCCAGTTCTTCCCGGGGGGGCCAGCGAAACTACGAGCAGTACTTC.

The CDR3 DNA is TGTGCCAGCAGCCATCAGGACAGGGGGCTGGGAGCTTTCTTT. This encodes CASSHQDRGLGAFF. V usage is TRBV3-1 and J usage is TRBJ1-1, with 11 bases identical to TRBD1. V was clipped by 3 bases and J by 10 bases; unmatched bases: 7. CDR1 and CDR2 from the germline V gene are LGHDT and YNNKEL (reference sequence). The CDR3 has 14 residues.

This chain joins TRBV5-1 and TRBJ2-7, with D possibly TRBD2 on 6 matching bases. Deletions cut 5 bases from V and 1 base from J, with 7 bases between. CDR1 and CDR2 (germline): SGHRS, YFSETQ. The CDR3 consists of 12 residues. The CDR3 sequence: CASRAGSYEQYF. The CDR3 region has the DNA TGCGCCAGCAGAGCGGGTTCCTACGAGCAGTACTTC.

V gene TRBV20-1 combines with J gene TRBJ1-1; no firm D call. Trimming stripped 3 bases from V and 10 bases from J, with 15 bases between. This CDR3 is built from 12 residues. In germline, CDR1 is DFQATT, CDR2 SNEGSKA (reference sequence). The CDR3 protein is CSASESISRAFF. The DNA of the CDR3 is TGCAGTGCTAGCGAGTCAATTTCCCGAGCTTTCTTT.

This clonotype was seen a few times. The genes are TRBV12-3 or TRBV12-4 and TRBJ2-3; D is unclear. V was shortened by 0 bases and J by 4 bases, with 11 bases between the two germline ends. The CDR3 has 15 residues. This CDR3 is CASSLAPGSADTQYF. Written as DNA, the CDR3 is TGTGCCAGCAGTTTAGCACCGGGTTCGGCAGATACGCAGTATTTT.

The chain couples TRBV7-7 to TRBJ2-5; 11 bases map to TRBD2. CDR3 length equals 16 residues. Looked up from germline, CDR1 is SSHAT and CDR2 is FNYEAQ (reference sequence). Germline trimming cut 5 bases from V and 4 bases from J; bases unmatched to any gene: 9. The CDR3 loop reads CASSRGAGTSGETQYF. The CDR3 bases are TGTGCCAGCAGCAGAGGGGCGGGGACTAGCGGAGAGACCCAGTACTTC.

This clonotype has a count of ten or more. The V and J genes are TRBV24-1 and TRBJ2-1, with a possible D match to TRBD2 (5 bases). The V gene's germline CDR1 is KGHDR and CDR2 SFDVKD. The V gene lost 4 bases and the J gene lost 6 bases, with 9 bases spanning the gap. The CDR3 is made up of 13 amino acids. CDR3 region: CATSDRTVNEQFF. CDR3 bases: TGTGCCACCAGTGACAGGACTGTCAATGAGCAGTTCTTC.

This clonotype came up a few times. This rearrangement joins TRBV29-1 to TRBJ2-7; D is unclear. In germline, CDR1 is SQVTM, CDR2 ANQGSEA. Trimming removed 1 base at V and 3 bases at J, with 13 bases between. CDR3 size: 14 residues. Written as DNA, the CDR3 is TGCAGCGTTGAAGCCCCGGCGCAGAACTACGAGCAGTACGTC. Translating gives CSVEAPAQNYEQYV.

This clonotype was counted between two and nine times. CDR3 amino acids: CASSFDGYTEAFF. CDR3 coding DNA: TGTGCCAGCAGCTTCGACGGTTACACTGAAGCTTTCTTT. The chain uses TRBV7-3 and TRBJ1-1; D gene uncertain. The V gene lost 3 bases and the J gene lost 3 bases, with 8 bases spanning the gap. CDR1 and CDR2 (germline): SGHTA, FQGTGA. The CDR3 length is 13 residues.

The J gene is TRBJ2-2, the V gene TRBV20-1, with 7 bases that match TRBD1. The CDR3 is 13 amino acids. Losses at the gene ends were 6 bases for V and 6 bases for J; bases not matched to a gene: 7. Germline values: CDR1 DFQATT, CDR2 SNEGSKA (reference sequence). The CDR3 is CSATDRDPGELFF. The DNA for the CDR3 is TGCAGTGCCACAGACAGGGACCCCGGGGAGCTGTTTTTT.

This clonotype was detected a few times. This chain uses TRBV7-7 with TRBJ2-3, with 8 bases fitting TRBD2. Germline loops: CDR1 SSHAT, CDR2 FNYEAQ (reference sequence). The trim removed 5 bases at V and 1 base at J, leaving 5 bases unmatched. The CDR3 spans 15 residues. The CDR3 protein is CASSPGLGGTDTQYF. In DNA, the CDR3 is TGTGCCAGCAGCCCGGGACTAGGGGGCACAGATACGCAGTATTTT.

This chain connects TRBV6-1 to TRBJ1-4; D is possibly TRBD1 (5 bases). Germline V gene sequence: CDR1 MNHNS, CDR2 SASEGT. Deletions cut 6 bases from V and 10 bases from J, with 21 bases between. This CDR3 has 15 residues. Here the CDR3 DNA reads TGTGCCAGCAGCCAAGGGGACTCAAACTCTCGAAAACTGTTTTTT. Its protein product is CASSQGDSNSRKLFF.

The rearrangement links TRBV20-1 to TRBJ2-3, with D perhaps matching TRBD2 (5 bases). V gave up 6 bases and J gave up 3 bases, with 19 bases separating them. The CDR3 is 15 amino acids. Germline CDR1 DFQATT, CDR2 SNEGSKA (reference sequence). The CDR3, as DNA: TGCAGTGCCAAGGGAGACCGCAGGATGACAGATACGCAGTATTTT. This gives the protein CSAKGDRRMTDTQYF.

This clonotype has just a few counts. This chain joins TRBV4-3 and TRBJ2-2; 10 nucleotides agree with TRBD2. This CDR3 comprises 16 residues. Trimming took 1 base from V and 3 from J; bases not matched to a gene: 2. Germline assignment: CDR1 LGHNA and CDR2 YSLEER. The CDR3 here is CASSQASGGYTGELFF. CDR3 sequence (DNA): TGCGCCAGCAGCCAAGCTAGCGGGGGATACACCGGGGAGCTGTTTTTT.

This clonotype has just a few counts. This chain joins TRBV20-1 and TRBJ2-3; 7 positions agree with TRBD2. The germline CDR1 and CDR2 sequences are DFQATT and SNEGSKA (reference sequence). This CDR3 region has 18 residues. The trim removed 2 bases at V and 5 bases at J, leaving 19 bases unmatched. CDR3 region: CSARYPRGSGVYRDTQYF. In nucleotides, the CDR3 is TGCAGTGCTAGATACCCACGGGGGAGCGGGGTGTATAGAGATACGCAGTATTTT.